The rows below give T cell receptor beta chains drawn from one sample of a study of cytomegalovirus exposure and HLA in healthy donors. Sequencing used immunoSEQ multiplex PCR; TCRdb keeps in-frame clones, though not all of them. The sample shows roughly 97,000 clones, about 80% of them seen only once. The sample taken for sequencing was PBMCs. The receptors stem from a woman aged 40 to 55 in good health and CMV-seronegative. The CDR3 runs from the conserved cysteine through the conserved F or W. A D gene is named only where the DNA matches it firmly. Not all rows give a size; the values are once, few, many and, for expanded clones, a class.

>14|once|TRBV7-2|TRBD1|TRBJ2-5
CASSYRTGRETQYF
TGTGCCAGCAGCTACCGGACAGGGCGGGAGACCCAGTACTTC
>15|few|TRBV5-1|.|TRBJ1-1
CASSRRPGVDTEAFF
TGCGCCAGCAGCCGGCGGCCGGGGGTTGACACTGAAGCTTTCTTT
>13|once|TRBV2|.|TRBJ2-2
CASGGLPTGELFF
TGTGCCAGCGGGGGACTTCCCACCGGGGAGCTGTTTTTT
>15|.|TRBV28|TRBD1|TRBJ2-7
CASRLRGDRGYEQYF
TGTGCCAGCAGGCTAAGGGGGGACAGGGGCTACGAGCAGTACTTC
>13|.|TRBV5-1|TRBD1|TRBJ1-2
CASSLGQGTGYTF
TGCGCCAGCAGCTTGGGACAGGGGACCGGCTACACCTTC
>16|few|TRBV7-9|TRBD2|TRBJ2-5
CASSLGLAGERETQYF
TGTGCCAGCAGCTTAGGACTCGCGGGAGAAAGAGAGACCCAGTACTTC
>14|.|TRBV7-2|TRBD2|TRBJ2-5
CASSPLLAGETQYF
TGTGCCAGCAGCCCGTTACTAGCGGGAGAGACCCAGTACTTC
>15|.|TRBV6-5|.|TRBJ2-3
CASKGAMTSTDTQYF
TGTGCCAGCAAAGGGGCCATGACCTCCACAGATACGCAGTATTTT
>16|.|TRBV7-3|.|TRBJ2-5
CASSLGIGSGQETQYF
TGTGCCAGCAGCTTAGGTATCGGGAGCGGTCAAGAGACCCAGTACTTC
>13|.|TRBV5-1|TRBD1|TRBJ2-2
CASSHDRAGELFF
TGCGCCAGCAGCCACGACAGGGCCGGGGAGCTGTTTTTT